This T cell receptor beta chain was identified in a study of blood T cell repertoires in COVID-19. At the level of the study: The United States, Italy and Spain provided the acute and convalescent COVID-19 samples.

V dropped 3 bases and J dropped 2 bases, with 19 bases sitting between them. CDR1 and CDR2 (germline): SGHAT, FQNNGV. The CDR3 spans 17 residues. This clone was recorded only once. As handled by the study authors: Amplification of reference gene primers provided the estimated nucleated cell counts. TCRdb keeps only in-frame clones here, not all; method: immunoSEQ multiplex PCR. That table gives V, J and clone size, and the DNA gave D and trimming. Of 84,000 or so clones listed, approximately 81% were seen once; the top ten hold around 16%. This sequence originates from a woman older than 75 with acute or convalescent COVID-19. V and J are TRBV11-2 and TRBJ1-2, with no clear D. The sequenced sample consisted of peripheral blood. The CDR3 protein is CASSFNTGGWANYGYTF. DNA for the CDR3: TGTGCCAGCAGCTTCAATACGGGCGGGTGGGCCAACTATGGCTACACCTTC.